This T cell receptor (beta chain) was sequenced for a study of cytomegalovirus exposure and HLA in healthy donors. Study observations and caveats: Among TCR beta chains of equal frequency, HLA-associated ones were more clonally expanded in a later analysis.

This clone came up a few times. Antigen specificity is unknown. The PCR contained 60 Vbeta and 13 Jbeta primers. TCRdb's copy holds only in-frame clones and misses some; the assay was immunoSEQ multiplex PCR. The sample lists around 140,000 clones, approximately 10% occurring once. The V and J ends lost 3 bases and 4 bases respectively, with 10 bases between them. This CDR3 region has 14 residues. Per the germline V gene, CDR1 is PRHDT and CDR2 is FYEKMQ (reference sequence). The source material was PBMCs. The chain uses TRBV13 and TRBJ1-5; D perhaps matches TRBD1 (6 bases). This receptor was identified in a middle-aged woman in good health and CMV-seropositive. The CDR3 reads CASSFSQGNQPQHF. CDR3 bases: TGTGCCAGCAGCTTTTCGCAGGGGAATCAGCCCCAGCATTTT.